The following is a TCR beta chain sequence with its context. This specimen comes from a study of T cell changes during pregnancy in multiple sclerosis. Germline CDR1 and CDR2: KGHSY and FQNENV. V lost 2 bases to trimming and J lost 2 bases; unmatched junction nucleotides: 6. The CDR3 sequence is 17 residues long. Clones were read by immunoSEQ multiplex PCR, and TCRdb kept only the in-frame ones, dropping some. Of 100,000 or so clones in the sample, about nine tenths were seen once. This receptor was identified in a female donor with multiple sclerosis, enrolled in a pregnancy study. The chain joins TRBV16 to TRBJ1-2, with 12 bases lining up with TRBD1. The sequenced sample was peripheral blood, obtained in the second trimester of pregnancy. The CDR3 bases are TGTGCCAGCAGCCAACTATGGGGACAGGGGGCGAACTATGGCTACACCTTC. Its translation is CASSQLWGQGANYGYTF.